These T cell receptor beta chains were read from a single sample in a study of blood T cell repertoires in COVID-19. Sequenced by immunoSEQ multiplex PCR; TCRdb stores in-frame clones only, minus some. The table shows about 140,000 clones, with approximately 80% occurring only once. The sample taken for sequencing was peripheral blood. The receptors were sampled from a woman older than 75 in a cohort sampled during active or convalescent COVID-19. Each CDR3 is given with its conserved first and last residue. A D gene is named only where the DNA matches it firmly. Clone size is stated in some rows and not others, as once, few, many or a class when expanded.

J gene,V gene,D gene,clone size,CDR3 protein,CDR3 DNA
TRBJ1-6,TRBV3-1/TRBV3-2,.,once,CASGEVGVRNSPLHF,TGCGCAAGCGGAGAGGTAGGGGTGCGGAATTCACCCCTCCACTTT
TRBJ1-2,TRBV28,TRBD1,.,CASSLLQGIWEGYTF,TGTGCCAGCAGTTTACTACAGGGGATTTGGGAAGGCTACACCTTC
TRBJ1-2,TRBV7-2,TRBD1,.,CASSPRQGAGYGYTF,TGTGCCAGCAGCCCTAGACAGGGGGCGGGCTATGGCTACACCTTC
TRBJ1-2,TRBV12-3/TRBV12-4,TRBD1,.,CASSFGQVYGYTF,TGTGCCAGCAGTTTCGGACAGGTCTATGGCTACACCTTC
TRBJ1-5,TRBV5-1,.,.,CASSLLGGQPQHF,TGCGCCAGCAGCTTGTTAGGCGGTCAGCCCCAGCATTTT
TRBJ2-2,TRBV20-1,.,.,CSASSPYGRELFF,TGCAGTGCTAGTTCTCCCTATGGTAGGGAGCTGTTTTTT
TRBJ1-1,TRBV2,TRBD1,.,CASSRQGMNTEAFF,TGTGCCAGCAGTCGACAGGGGATGAACACTGAAGCTTTCTTT
TRBJ2-3,TRBV3-1/TRBV3-2,TRBD2,.,CASSRVSGGASDTQYF,TGTGCCAGCAGCCGCGTTAGCGGGGGGGCCTCAGATACGCAGTATTTT
TRBJ1-1,TRBV4-1,TRBD1,few,CASSLRQGPYTEAFF,TGCGCCAGCAGCCTTCGACAGGGACCTTACACTGAAGCTTTCTTT
TRBJ1-2,TRBV7-2,.,.,CASSLGEGRGYTF,TGTGCCAGCAGCTTGGGAGAAGGTCGTGGCTACACCTTC
TRBJ1-3,TRBV11-2,.,.,CASSPPGHPISGNTIYF,TGTGCCAGCAGCCCACCGGGACATCCGATCTCTGGAAACACCATATATTTT
TRBJ2-2,TRBV7-8,TRBD2,once,CASSRGTISSGELFF,TGTGCCAGCAGCCGAGGGACTATCTCTTCCGGGGAGCTGTTTTTT
TRBJ1-1,TRBV7-2,TRBD1,.,CASSLTTGGVAFF,TGTGCCAGCAGCCTAACGACAGGGGGCGTAGCTTTCTTT
TRBJ2-3,TRBV7-3,.,.,CASSTGGRPIDTQYF,TGTGCCAGCAGCACCGGAGGGCGGCCCATCGATACGCAGTATTTT
TRBJ2-3,TRBV7-2,.,.,CASSLRVTSTDTQYF,TGTGCCAGCAGCTTACGGGTTACTAGCACAGATACGCAGTATTTT
TRBJ2-5,TRBV7-2,.,.,CASSFYGGRETQYF,TGTGCCAGCAGCTTTTACGGGGGGCGGGAGACCCAGTACTTC
TRBJ2-7,TRBV7-9,.,.,CASSLYGEGYEQYF,TGTGCCAGCAGCTTATACGGGGAAGGCTACGAGCAGTACTTC
TRBJ1-2,TRBV4-2,TRBD1,.,CASRTQLGGTEGYTF,TGTGCCAGCAGGACCCAACTAGGAGGGACAGAGGGCTACACCTTC
TRBJ2-5,TRBV6-5,TRBD1,few,CATEGTGETQYF,TGTGCCACCGAGGGGACAGGGGAGACCCAGTACTTC
TRBJ2-2,TRBV18,TRBD2,few,CASSPLAGTGDTGELFF,TGTGCCAGCTCGCCCCTAGCGGGGACCGGGGACACCGGGGAGCTGTTTTTT
TRBJ1-4,TRBV24-1,TRBD1,.,CATSDPGQGDEKLFF,TGTGCCACCAGTGATCCCGGACAGGGAGATGAAAAACTGTTTTTT
TRBJ2-5,TRBV5-6,.,.,CASSYFGAIETQYF,TGTGCCAGCAGCTATTTTGGGGCCATAGAGACCCAGTACTTC
TRBJ1-1,TRBV19,TRBD1,.,CASSIRQGGDTEAFF,TGTGCCAGTAGTATTCGGCAGGGGGGCGACACTGAAGCTTTCTTT
TRBJ2-7,TRBV11-3,.,once,CASSSTDTYEQYF,TGTGCCAGCAGTTCGACAGACACCTACGAGCAGTACTTC
TRBJ1-2,TRBV5-6,.,.,CASSSVGDAFNYGYTF,TGTGCCAGCAGCTCGGTTGGAGACGCCTTTAACTATGGCTACACCTTC
TRBJ2-5,TRBV2,.,.,CASSFNQGTETQYF,TGTGCCAGCAGCTTTAATCAGGGGACCGAGACCCAGTACTTC
TRBJ1-2,TRBV24-1,.,once,CATSDSGRGGYTF,TGTGCCACCAGTGATTCGGGGAGGGGCGGCTACACCTTC
TRBJ1-3,TRBV7-9,.,.,CASSFTTEVVSGNTIYF,TGTGCCAGCAGCTTCACGACGGAGGTGGTCTCTGGAAACACCATATATTTT
TRBJ2-2,TRBV18,.,.,CASSWDTLANTGELFF,TGTGCCAGCTCTTGGGACACTCTCGCGAACACCGGGGAGCTGTTTTTT
TRBJ1-5,TRBV2,.,.,CASNVLGGNQPQHF,TGTGCCAGCAATGTGTTGGGGGGGAATCAGCCCCAGCATTTT
TRBJ1-2,TRBV7-9,.,.,CASSPGPGGNYGYTF,TGTGCCAGCAGCCCCGGGCCCGGGGGTAACTATGGCTACACCTTC
TRBJ2-5,TRBV29-1,.,once,CSVSTLRTVKETQYF,TGCAGCGTTTCAACCCTAAGGACAGTAAAAGAGACCCAGTACTTC
TRBJ2-7,TRBV7-3,TRBD1,.,CASGTGRYEQYF,TGTGCCAGCGGGACAGGGAGGTACGAGCAGTACTTC
TRBJ2-2,TRBV7-9,TRBD2,.,CASSLEAGVTGELFF,TGTGCCAGCAGCTTAGAAGCGGGGGTCACCGGGGAGCTGTTTTTT
TRBJ1-3,TRBV10-3,TRBD1,.,CAISGTGSGNTIYF,TGTGCCATCAGTGGGACAGGCTCTGGAAACACCATATATTTT
TRBJ1-6,TRBV6-1,.,few,CASSEALRAGLSPLHF,TGTGCCAGCAGTGAAGCGCTTCGGGCAGGGCTTTCACCCCTCCACTTT
TRBJ2-2,TRBV13,.,.,CASSPLERGPTGELFF,TGTGCCAGCAGCCCCCTCGAACGGGGTCCGACCGGGGAGCTGTTTTTT
TRBJ1-2,TRBV6-1,.,.,CASSDWTYYGYTF,TGTGCCAGCAGTGATTGGACTTACTATGGCTACACCTTC
TRBJ1-5,TRBV10-3,TRBD1,.,CAISASTGDSNQPQHF,TGTGCCATCAGTGCGTCGACAGGGGACAGCAATCAGCCCCAGCATTTT
TRBJ1-1,TRBV29-1,.,.,CSAPLGGTNTEAFF,TGCAGCGCCCCGTTGGGGGGTACGAACACTGAAGCTTTCTTT
TRBJ2-2,TRBV7-9,TRBD1,.,CASSLARDRGKVDTGELFF,TGTGCCAGCAGCTTAGCCCGGGACAGGGGGAAAGTTGACACCGGGGAGCTGTTTTTT
TRBJ1-5,TRBV7-2,.,.,CASSLAEDQPQHF,TGTGCCAGCAGCTTGGCAGAGGATCAGCCCCAGCATTTT
TRBJ2-1,TRBV11-2,.,.,CASSLVLNEGGRDYNEQFF,TGTGCCAGCAGCTTAGTTTTAAACGAGGGGGGGCGAGATTACAATGAGCAGTTCTTC
TRBJ2-1,TRBV6-2/TRBV6-3,TRBD2,.,CASSLGLPHNEQFF,TGTGCCAGCAGTTTGGGACTACCGCATAATGAGCAGTTCTTC
TRBJ1-4,TRBV4-1,.,once,CASSHNRVISEKLFF,TGCGCCAGCAGCCACAACAGGGTTATAAGCGAAAAACTGTTTTTT
TRBJ1-3,TRBV19,.,.,CASRYNSGNTIYF,TGTGCCAGTAGATACAACTCTGGAAACACCATATATTTT
TRBJ2-4,TRBV6-2/TRBV6-3,.,.,CASSSLGGGPNIQYF,TGTGCCAGCAGTTCCCTGGGGGGGGGCCCAAACATTCAGTACTTC
TRBJ1-2,TRBV9,TRBD1,.,CASSVGTGNTGYTF,TGTGCCAGCAGCGTCGGGACAGGGAATACTGGCTACACCTTC
TRBJ2-1,TRBV30,.,.,CARSGGREQFF,TGTGCCCGTTCCGGGGGGCGTGAGCAGTTCTTC
TRBJ2-5,TRBV6-5,TRBD2,.,CASRGAGGRETQYF,TGTGCCAGCAGGGGAGCGGGGGGGCGAGAGACCCAGTACTTC
TRBJ2-1,TRBV19,TRBD1,once,CASTPTRTGNYNEQFF,TGTGCCAGTACACCCACTCGGACAGGGAATTACAATGAGCAGTTCTTC
TRBJ2-2,TRBV12-3/TRBV12-4,.,once,CASSLELFGELFF,TGTGCCAGCAGTTTAGAACTATTCGGGGAGCTGTTTTTT
TRBJ1-1,TRBV7-3,.,once,CASSLFQGITEAFF,TGTGCCAGCAGCTTATTCCAGGGGATCACTGAAGCTTTCTTT
TRBJ1-3,TRBV4-2,.,.,CASSQDSAGAGGNTIYF,TGTGCCAGCAGCCAAGATAGCGCGGGGGCCGGTGGAAACACCATATATTTT
TRBJ1-1,TRBV29-1,.,.,CSAQRGQGRMNTEAFF,TGCAGCGCCCAACGGGGACAAGGTCGCATGAACACTGAAGCTTTCTTT